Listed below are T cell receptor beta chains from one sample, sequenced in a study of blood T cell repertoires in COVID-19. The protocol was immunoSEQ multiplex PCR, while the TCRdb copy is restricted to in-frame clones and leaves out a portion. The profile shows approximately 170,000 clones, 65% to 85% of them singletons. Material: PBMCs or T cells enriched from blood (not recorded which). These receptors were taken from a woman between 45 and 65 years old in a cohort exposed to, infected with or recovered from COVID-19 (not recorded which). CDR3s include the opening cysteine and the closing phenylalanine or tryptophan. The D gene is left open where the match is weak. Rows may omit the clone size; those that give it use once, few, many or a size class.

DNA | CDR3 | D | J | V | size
TGTGCCAGCGGAGCGGGGGGGTACAATGAGCAGTTCTTC | CASGAGGYNEQFF | TRBD2 | TRBJ2-1 | TRBV4-2 | NA
TGTGCCAGCGAGTCCCGACAGACTTTATACAATGAGCAGTTCTTC | CASESRQTLYNEQFF | NA | TRBJ2-1 | TRBV7-2 | NA
TGTGCCACCAGTGATTTAGGGGCGCCAGAAAAACTGTTTTTT | CATSDLGAPEKLFF | NA | TRBJ1-4 | TRBV24-1 | NA
TGTGCCAGCTCACCACGGGGCGGCCCCATGAACACTGAAGCTTTCTTT | CASSPRGGPMNTEAFF | NA | TRBJ1-1 | TRBV18 | NA
TGTGCCAGCAGCCCCCCGGGGATTAGAGGCGGGGAGCTGTTTTTT | CASSPPGIRGGELFF | NA | TRBJ2-2 | TRBV27 | NA
TGTGCCAGCAGCACGGGACTAGCGGGAGTGGCGACCCAGTACTTC | CASSTGLAGVATQYF | TRBD2 | TRBJ2-5 | TRBV7-8 | NA
TGTGCCAGTAGTTTTGATGGGGCGCGAACTGAAGCTTTCTTT | CASSFDGARTEAFF | NA | TRBJ1-1 | TRBV19 | NA
TGTGCCAGCAGCCCCATGGACAGGCCGAACACTGAAGCTTTCTTT | CASSPMDRPNTEAFF | TRBD1 | TRBJ1-1 | TRBV3-1/TRBV3-2 | NA
TGCGCCAGCAGCCCACTCGGGTTTGGTAAAAAACTGTTTTTT | CASSPLGFGKKLFF | NA | TRBJ1-4 | TRBV23-1 | NA
TGTGCCAGTAGGAAGTCGGGAAATCAGCCCCAGCATTTT | CASRKSGNQPQHF | NA | TRBJ1-5 | TRBV19 | NA
TGCAGCGTTCTTCGTGTATGGGACTTGAATGAGCAGTTCTTC | CSVLRVWDLNEQFF | NA | TRBJ2-1 | TRBV29-1 | once
TGTGCCAGCAGTGCTTCACAGGGGATCAATCAGCCCCAGCATTTT | CASSASQGINQPQHF | TRBD1 | TRBJ1-5 | TRBV2 | NA
TGTGCCAGCAGGGAACAGGGCAATCAGCCCCAGCATTTT | CASREQGNQPQHF | NA | TRBJ1-5 | TRBV2 | NA
TGTGCCAGCAGTCGGGACAGAGTGGTCACTGAAGCTTTCTTT | CASSRDRVVTEAFF | TRBD1 | TRBJ1-1 | TRBV28 | NA
TGTGCCAGCACCAAGAACGGCGGGGGGCGATCCGGGGAGCTGTTTTTT | CASTKNGGGRSGELFF | TRBD2 | TRBJ2-2 | TRBV7-9 | NA
TGCAGCGTTAGAGGGGAGGATCAGCCCCAGCATTTT | CSVRGEDQPQHF | NA | TRBJ1-5 | TRBV29-1 | many
TGTGCCAGCAGCTTCAGCGGGGGGCTTAACAATGAGCAGTTCTTC | CASSFSGGLNNEQFF | TRBD2 | TRBJ2-1 | TRBV7-2 | NA
TGTGCCAGCAGTTTACTAGCGGACGGGGAGCTGTTTTTT | CASSLLADGELFF | TRBD2 | TRBJ2-2 | TRBV28 | NA
TGTGCCAGCAGTGATGGGGCCTCCTACGAGCAGTACTTC | CASSDGASYEQYF | NA | TRBJ2-7 | TRBV6-1 | once
TGTGCCAGCAGCTTAGCTTCCACCGGAGGGTTCCTCCAAAACACCATATATTTT | CASSLASTGGFLQNTIYF | NA | TRBJ1-3 | TRBV7-9 | NA
TGTGCCAGTAGTATCTCGGGGGGTTTTTCAGATACGCAGTATTTT | CASSISGGFSDTQYF | TRBD2 | TRBJ2-3 | TRBV19 | NA
TGTGCCAGCAGGGCTATCCGGGACATATATGGCTACACCTTC | CASRAIRDIYGYTF | NA | TRBJ1-2 | TRBV28 | NA
TGTGCCAGCCGTATTGGCGGGGACACTGAAGCTTTCTTT | CASRIGGDTEAFF | NA | TRBJ1-1 | TRBV5-4 | NA
TGCAGCGTTGAACGGGGGTTTGGCACCGGGGAGCTGTTTTTT | CSVERGFGTGELFF | NA | TRBJ2-2 | TRBV29-1 | NA
TGTGCCAGCAGCCCTGACAGAAATAGCAATCAGCCCCAGCATTTT | CASSPDRNSNQPQHF | NA | TRBJ1-5 | TRBV3-1/TRBV3-2 | NA
TGTGCCAGCAGCCACATGACAGGGGGCGAGACTGAAGCTTTCTTT | CASSHMTGGETEAFF | TRBD1 | TRBJ1-1 | TRBV14 | NA
TGTGCCAGTGGAGGTAGCGGGAGGTCCTCCTACGAGCAGTACTTC | CASGGSGRSSYEQYF | TRBD2 | TRBJ2-7 | TRBV2 | NA
TGCGCCAGCAGCCAAGGGGAGGGGAACACCATATATTTT | CASSQGEGNTIYF | NA | TRBJ1-3 | TRBV4-3 | NA
TGTGCCAGCAGCCGGCAACAACAGGGAAATGAGCAGTTCTTC | CASSRQQQGNEQFF | NA | TRBJ2-1 | TRBV11-2 | NA
TGTGCCAGCAGCTTAGCGGGGGGATACAATGAGCAGTTCTTC | CASSLAGGYNEQFF | NA | TRBJ2-1 | TRBV7-9 | NA
TGCGCCAGCAGCCCGTCCCCCTTATCCGATTCACCCCTCCACTTT | CASSPSPLSDSPLHF | NA | TRBJ1-6 | TRBV5-1 | NA